This is a list of T cell receptor beta chains from one sample in a study of blood T cells in healthy people across ages. TCRdb re-called the 5' RACE reads through MiXCR, storing one row per CDR3 protein. The sample includes nearly 1 million distinct CDR3 sequences, 45% to 60% seen only once; the top ten take roughly a fifth. Sequences were obtained from blood. The receptors were gathered from an older woman in good health. The CDR3 runs from the conserved cysteine through the conserved F or W. Fields, in order: clone size, J gene, V gene, D gene, CDR3 protein, CDR3 DNA. The D gene is left open where the match is weak. Not all rows give a size; the values are once, few, many and, for expanded clones, a class.

clone_size: once; j_call: TRBJ2-7; v_call: TRBV5-1; d_call: TRBD2; cdr3_aa: CASSLVLTSDTYNEQYF; cdr3_nt: TGCGCCAGCAGCTTGGTCTTGACTAGCGACACCTACAATGAGCAGTACTTC
clone_size: .; j_call: TRBJ2-1; v_call: TRBV28; d_call: TRBD2; cdr3_aa: CASSSVSGSKYEQFF; cdr3_nt: TGTGCCAGCAGTAGTGTCAGCGGGAGTAAGTATGAGCAGTTCTTC
clone_size: .; j_call: TRBJ2-7; v_call: TRBV28; d_call: .; cdr3_aa: CASSPNKWGELMNGEQYF; cdr3_nt: TGTGCCAGCAGCCCAAATAAATGGGGGGAGCTGATGAACGGTGAGCAGTACTTC
clone_size: .; j_call: TRBJ1-1; v_call: TRBV4-1; d_call: TRBD1; cdr3_aa: CASSQIIGDRGDTEAFF; cdr3_nt: TGCGCCAGCAGCCAAATTATAGGGGACAGGGGAGACACTGAAGCTTTCTTT
clone_size: .; j_call: TRBJ1-4; v_call: TRBV5-1; d_call: .; cdr3_aa: CASSHSSRTRGATNEKLFF; cdr3_nt: TGCGCCAGCAGTCACAGCTCAAGGACCCGCGGCGCAACTAATGAAAAACTGTTTTTT
clone_size: few; j_call: TRBJ2-7; v_call: TRBV10-3; d_call: .; cdr3_aa: CAISESVTFSYEQYF; cdr3_nt: TGTGCCATCAGTGAGTCTGTCACCTTCTCCTACGAGCAGTACTTC
clone_size: .; j_call: TRBJ2-5; v_call: TRBV24-1; d_call: .; cdr3_aa: CATSDSRTGKETQYF; cdr3_nt: TGTGCCACCAGTGACTCGAGGACGGGCAAGGAGACCCAGTACTTC
clone_size: few; j_call: TRBJ2-4; v_call: TRBV11-1; d_call: .; cdr3_aa: CASSLEELGLNSQYF; cdr3_nt: TGTGCCAGCAGCTTAGAGGAATTGGGTTTAAATTCTCAGTACTTC
clone_size: .; j_call: TRBJ2-1; v_call: TRBV12-3/TRBV12-4; d_call: .; cdr3_aa: CASSYRQEGNEQFF; cdr3_nt: TGTGCCAGCAGTTACCGACAGGAGGGGAATGAGCAGTTCTTC
clone_size: .; j_call: TRBJ2-5; v_call: TRBV7-9; d_call: TRBD2; cdr3_aa: CASRSGTSGIQETQYF; cdr3_nt: TGTGCCAGCAGGTCCGGGACTAGCGGGATCCAAGAGACCCAGTACTTC
clone_size: few; j_call: TRBJ2-1; v_call: TRBV6-1; d_call: .; cdr3_aa: CASRGLYYNEQFF; cdr3_nt: TGTGCCAGCAGAGGACTTTACTACAATGAGCAGTTCTTC
clone_size: .; j_call: TRBJ2-1; v_call: TRBV27; d_call: .; cdr3_aa: CASSPRGGGTYNEQFF; cdr3_nt: TGTGCCAGCAGTCCGCGCGGAGGGGGAACCTACAATGAGCAGTTCTTC
clone_size: .; j_call: TRBJ1-2; v_call: TRBV5-5; d_call: .; cdr3_aa: CASSLEQANYGYTF; cdr3_nt: TGTGCCAGCAGCTTGGAACAGGCTAACTATGGCTACACCTTC
clone_size: few; j_call: TRBJ2-7; v_call: TRBV12-3/TRBV12-4; d_call: TRBD1; cdr3_aa: CASSKGTGIIYEQYF; cdr3_nt: TGTGCCAGCAGTAAAGGGACAGGGATAATCTACGAGCAGTACTTC
clone_size: .; j_call: TRBJ2-7; v_call: TRBV7-2; d_call: TRBD1; cdr3_aa: CASSSRQGVGYEQYF; cdr3_nt: TGTGCCAGCAGCTCAAGACAGGGGGTAGGGTACGAGCAGTACTTC
clone_size: .; j_call: TRBJ2-7; v_call: TRBV28; d_call: TRBD1; cdr3_aa: CASSSRTGAYEQYF; cdr3_nt: TGTGCCAGCAGTTCCAGGACAGGGGCCTACGAGCAGTACTTC
clone_size: .; j_call: TRBJ1-4; v_call: TRBV20-1; d_call: .; cdr3_aa: CSARLLGANEKLFF; cdr3_nt: TGCAGTGCGCGGCTCCTGGGAGCTAATGAAAAACTGTTTTTT
clone_size: .; j_call: TRBJ2-1; v_call: TRBV9; d_call: .; cdr3_aa: CASSVTGVWNGQFF; cdr3_nt: TGTGCCAGCAGCGTCACGGGAGTCTGGAATGGGCAGTTCTTC
clone_size: .; j_call: TRBJ2-3; v_call: TRBV15; d_call: TRBD2; cdr3_aa: CATSREGTSGRAGDTQYF; cdr3_nt: TGTGCCACCAGCAGAGAAGGGACTAGCGGGAGGGCCGGGGATACGCAGTATTTT
clone_size: .; j_call: TRBJ2-4; v_call: TRBV28; d_call: .; cdr3_aa: CASNTPGEAKNIQYF; cdr3_nt: TGTGCCAGCAATACGCCAGGGGAGGCCAAAAACATTCAGTACTTC
clone_size: .; j_call: TRBJ2-6; v_call: TRBV4-3; d_call: TRBD1; cdr3_aa: CASSQGQCSGANVLTF; cdr3_nt: TGCGCCAGCAGCCAGGGACAGTGCTCTGGGGCCAACGTCCTGACTTTC
clone_size: few; j_call: TRBJ2-7; v_call: TRBV12-3/TRBV12-4; d_call: .; cdr3_aa: CASSSLLREQYF; cdr3_nt: TGTGCCAGCAGTTCCTTGTTGCGAGAGCAGTACTTC
clone_size: .; j_call: TRBJ2-2; v_call: TRBV6-8; d_call: .; cdr3_aa: CASSPRRVSTGELFF; cdr3_nt: TGTGCCAGCAGTCCCAGGAGGGTTTCGACCGGGGAGCTGTTTTTT
clone_size: few; j_call: TRBJ2-1; v_call: TRBV10-2; d_call: .; cdr3_aa: CASRDPTNEQFF; cdr3_nt: TGCGCCAGCAGGGACCCGACCAATGAGCAGTTCTTC
clone_size: .; j_call: TRBJ1-6; v_call: TRBV20-1; d_call: .; cdr3_aa: CSAPVPGGVSPLHF; cdr3_nt: TGCAGTGCACCAGTCCCGGGAGGGGTTTCACCCCTCCACTTT
clone_size: few; j_call: TRBJ2-3; v_call: TRBV4-3; d_call: .; cdr3_aa: CASSQTGPDTQYF; cdr3_nt: TGCGCCAGCAGCCAAACAGGGCCCGATACGCAGTATTTT